One sample yielded the 15 T cell receptor beta chains listed below, sequenced in a study of cytomegalovirus exposure and HLA in healthy donors. Primers for the PCR totalled 60 Vbeta and 13 Jbeta. Assay: immunoSEQ multiplex PCR; the TCRdb copy retains only in-frame clones and omits some. The sample comprises about 270,000 clones, 72% of which are singletons, and 2% to 2.5% rests with the top ten. Source material: PBMCs. Receptor source: a female donor in good health and CMV-seronegative.

The genes are TRBV5-6 and TRBJ1-5; 8 bases are shared with TRBD1. The CDR3 runs to 15 residues. Germline CDR1 SGHDT, CDR2 YYEEEE. Germline trimming cut 4 bases from V and 7 bases from J; bases unmatched to any gene: 10. The DNA of the CDR3 is TGTGCCAGCAGCATGACAGGGGAGGGTCGCCAGCCCCAGCATTTT. Protein: CASSMTGEGRQPQHF.

The chain recombines TRBV11-2 with TRBJ2-1; TRBD2 matches 11 bases. CDR3 length: 18 amino acids. Germline trimming cut 4 bases from V and 0 bases from J; bases unmatched to any gene: 8. Germline CDR1 and CDR2: SGHAT and FQNNGV. The CDR3 sequence is CASSWVLAGGSSYNEQFF. The CDR3 DNA reads as TGTGCCAGCAGCTGGGTGCTAGCGGGAGGTTCCTCCTACAATGAGCAGTTCTTC.

The V and J genes are TRBV5-1 and TRBJ2-1; 8 bases agree with TRBD1. The CDR3 consists of 16 residues. Germline-derived CDR1 and CDR2 are SGHRS and YFSETQ. V was pared by 3 bases and J by 0 bases, with 5 bases of the junction left unmatched. The CDR3 loop reads CASSSRTGSSYNEQFF. The CDR3 DNA follows: TGCGCCAGCAGCTCACGGACAGGGAGCTCCTACAATGAGCAGTTCTTC. The full variable domain, completed using reference TRBV5-1 and TRBJ2-1, is KAGVTQTPRYLIKTRGQQVTLSCSPISGHRSVSWYQQTPGQGLQFLFEYFSETQRNKGNFPGRFSGRQFSNSRSEMNVSTLELGDSALYLCASSSRTGSSYNEQFFGPGTRLTVL.

The chain combines TRBV28 with TRBJ2-3; D not resolved. This CDR3 contains 12 residues. CDR1 and CDR2 (germline): MDHEN, SYDVKM. Trimming took off 2 bases at V and 3 bases at J, with 3 bases between the two ends. The CDR3 here is CASSLATDTQYF. The DNA for the CDR3 is TGTGCCAGCAGTTTAGCGACAGATACGCAGTATTTT.

The table lists this clone with a count of one. This sequence joins TRBV5-4 and TRBJ1-2; 11 nucleotides agree with TRBD1. The CDR3 is 13 amino acids. After removal of 2 bases from V and 10 bases from J, the junction contained 4 bases not matched to a gene. Germline V gives CDR1 SGHNT, CDR2 YYREEE (reference sequence). The chain's CDR3 is CASSFRDRGSYTF. The CDR3 DNA reads as TGTGCCAGCAGCTTCCGGGACAGGGGGTCCTACACCTTC.

About this clone: This sample includes further DNA sequences coding for the same CDR3. The chain joins TRBV27 to TRBJ2-7, with 7 nucleotides matching TRBD1. The CDR3 totals 12 residues. The J segment lost 6 bases and the V segment lost 6 bases, leaving 5 bases of the junction unmatched. Germline CDR1 and CDR2: MNHEY and SMNVEV (reference sequence). The DNA of the CDR3 is TGTGCCAGCAGCTTGACAGGGAGCGAGCAGTACTTC. Encoded protein: CASSLTGSEQYF.

The chain links TRBV5-4 to TRBJ1-1, with a weak D call TRBD1 (6 bases). This CDR3 has 15 amino acids. Germline assignment: CDR1 SGHNT and CDR2 YYREEE (reference sequence). The ends were cut back, 0 bases at V and 7 bases at J, with 16 bases in the middle. The CDR3 loop reads CASSLDGDRTDEAFF. CDR3 nucleotide sequence: TGTGCCAGCAGCTTGGATGGAGACAGGACGGATGAAGCTTTCTTT. The full variable domain, its missing parts supplied by reference TRBV5-4 and TRBJ1-1, is ETGVTQSPTHLIKTRGQQVTLRCSSQSGHNTVSWYQQALGQGPQFIFQYYREEENGRGNFPPRFSGLQFPNYSSELNVNALELDDSALYLCASSLDGDRTDEAFFGQGTRLTVV.

V is TRBV18 and J is TRBJ2-3; D is unclear. This CDR3 is built from 13 residues. The ends were cut back, 3 bases at V and 4 bases at J, with 8 bases in the middle. Germline CDR1 KGHSH, CDR2 LQKENI. CDR3 nucleotides: TGTGCCAGCTCACCCCCTAACGCAGATACGCAGTATTTT. This codes for CASSPPNADTQYF.

J is TRBJ1-5 and V is TRBV30; 8 bases align to TRBD1. The J segment lost 6 bases and the V segment lost 2 bases, leaving 3 bases of the junction unmatched. CDR3 length: 13 amino acids. Per the germline V gene, CDR1 is GTSNPN and CDR2 is SVGIG (reference sequence). The CDR3, as DNA: TGTGCCTGGAGTACAGGGGGAGGTCAGCCCCAGCATTTT. Protein sequence: CAWSTGGGQPQHF.

V and J are TRBV30 and TRBJ1-2; perhaps TRBD1 as D (6 bases). This CDR3 is built from 13 residues. V was pared by 1 base and J by 2 bases, with 8 bases between. CDR1 and CDR2 (germline): GTSNPN, SVGIG (reference sequence). CDR3: CAWSGGGNYGYTF. CDR3 DNA sequence: TGTGCCTGGAGTGGTGGGGGCAACTATGGCTACACCTTC.

This clone was seen once. The chain links TRBV19 to TRBJ2-5, with 7 nucleotides matching TRBD1. The J call may be mistaken, given a closer DNA end match to TRBJ2-7. The CDR3 loop spans 12 amino acids. Germline CDR1 LNHDA, CDR2 SQIVND (reference sequence). The CDR3 sequence: CASGQDPYEQYF. The CDR3 DNA follows: TGTGCCAGTGGACAGGATCCCTACGAGCAGTACTTC.

This chain joins TRBV25-1 and TRBJ2-7, with TRBD1 matching over 10 bases. CDR1 and CDR2 from the germline V gene are MGHDK and SYGVNS. Trimming took 6 bases from V and 2 from J; bases not matched to a gene: 1. The CDR3 sequence is 13 residues long. The CDR3 region has the DNA TGTGCCAGCAGGGGACAGGGGACCTACGAGCAGTACTTC. Residues: CASRGQGTYEQYF.

Concerning this clone: The sample has other DNA sequences that encode this CDR3 too. The chain carries TRBV27 and TRBJ1-1; 7 nucleotides match TRBD1. The germline gives CDR1 MNHEY, CDR2 SMNVEV (reference sequence). This CDR3 spans 12 amino acids. The V segment lost 5 bases and the J segment 6 bases; nucleotides outside the gene matches: 3. CDR3 amino acids: CASSPTGAEAFF. CDR3 DNA: TGTGCCAGCAGTCCCACAGGGGCTGAAGCTTTCTTT.

The rearrangement uses TRBV18 and TRBJ2-4, with D perhaps TRBD2 (6 bases). V lost 6 bases to trimming and J lost 6 bases, with 18 bases between them. This CDR3 is built from 15 residues. Germline CDR1 KGHSH, CDR2 LQKENI. CDR3 coding DNA: TGTGCCAGCTCGTCAGCCGGGAGCCCCCCAAACATTCAGTACTTC. This translates into CASSSAGSPPNIQYF.

The CDR3 bases are TGTGCCAGCAGCTCGGGACTAGCGGGAGGCGAGCAGTACTTC. Translating gives CASSSGLAGGEQYF. The chain is built from TRBV9 and TRBJ2-7; TRBD2 matches at 15 bases. V trimming: 4 bases; J trimming: 6 bases; junction bases outside the gene matches: 2. CDR3 length: 14 residues. Germline V lookup: CDR1 SGDLS, CDR2 YYNGEE.